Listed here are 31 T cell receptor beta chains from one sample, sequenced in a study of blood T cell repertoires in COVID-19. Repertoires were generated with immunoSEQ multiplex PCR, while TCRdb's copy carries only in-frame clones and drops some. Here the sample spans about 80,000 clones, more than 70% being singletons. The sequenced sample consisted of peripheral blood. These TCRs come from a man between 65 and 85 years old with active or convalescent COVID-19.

This chain's CDR3 is CATIAARNQPQHF. In nucleotides, the CDR3 is TGTGCCACGATCGCGGCGCGCAATCAGCCCCAGCATTTT. V usage is TRBV6-6 and J usage is TRBJ1-5; D is ambiguous. V was clipped by 10 bases and J by 2 bases, with 12 bases between them. The CDR3 runs to 13 residues. Germline CDR1 reads MNHNY; CDR2 reads SVGAGI (reference sequence).

Here the CDR3 DNA reads TGTGCCAGCAGCCGGTCCCCTACTGAAGCTTTCTTT. Translated, it gives CASSRSPTEAFF. This rearrangement joins TRBV6-5 to TRBJ1-1; D remains ambiguous. Germline loops: CDR1 MNHEY, CDR2 SVGAGI. Trimming removed 6 bases from V and 5 bases from J, with 10 bases in between. There are 12 residues in the CDR3.

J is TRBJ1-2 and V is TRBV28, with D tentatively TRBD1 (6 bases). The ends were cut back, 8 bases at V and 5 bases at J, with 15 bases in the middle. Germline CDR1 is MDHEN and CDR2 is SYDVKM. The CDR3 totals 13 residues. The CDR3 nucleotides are TGTGCCAGCGGACAGCAGAGTGTTTATGGCTACACCTTC. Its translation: CASGQQSVYGYTF.

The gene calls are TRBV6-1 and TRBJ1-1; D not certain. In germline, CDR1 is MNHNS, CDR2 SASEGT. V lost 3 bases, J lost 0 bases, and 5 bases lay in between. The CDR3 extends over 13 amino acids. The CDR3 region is CASSEGMNTEAFF. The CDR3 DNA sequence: TGTGCCAGCAGTGAGGGCATGAACACTGAAGCTTTCTTT.

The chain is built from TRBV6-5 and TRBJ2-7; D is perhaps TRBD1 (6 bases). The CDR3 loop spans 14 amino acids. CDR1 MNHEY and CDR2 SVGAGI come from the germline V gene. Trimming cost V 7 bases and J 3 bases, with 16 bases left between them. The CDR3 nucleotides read TGTGCCAGCAATGCCCCCGGGACACTCTACGAGCAGTACTTC. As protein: CASNAPGTLYEQYF.

In nucleotides, the CDR3 is TGTGCCAGCAGCCCCGCCCCAGGGGGGTTCTATGGCTACACCTTC. This translates into CASSPAPGGFYGYTF. The rearrangement joins TRBV7-3 to TRBJ1-2, with 7 bases identical to TRBD1. The V and J ends lost 5 bases and 4 bases, in that order; junction bases with no gene match: 10. The CDR3 is 15 residues long. CDR1 and CDR2 (germline): SGHTA, FQGTGA.

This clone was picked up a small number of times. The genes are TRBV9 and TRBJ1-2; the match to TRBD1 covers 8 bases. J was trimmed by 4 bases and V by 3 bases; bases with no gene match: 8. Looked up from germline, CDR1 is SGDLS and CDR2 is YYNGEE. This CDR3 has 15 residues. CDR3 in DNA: TGTGCCAGCAGCGGTCCAACAGGGGGGAGCTATGGCTACACCTTC. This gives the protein CASSGPTGGSYGYTF.

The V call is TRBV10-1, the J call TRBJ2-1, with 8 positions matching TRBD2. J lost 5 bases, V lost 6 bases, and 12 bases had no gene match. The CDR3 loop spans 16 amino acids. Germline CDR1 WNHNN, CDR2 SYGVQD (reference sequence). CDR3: CASRETRGGPDNEQFF. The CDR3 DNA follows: TGCGCCAGCAGGGAGACCCGGGGGGGCCCGGACAATGAGCAGTTCTTC.

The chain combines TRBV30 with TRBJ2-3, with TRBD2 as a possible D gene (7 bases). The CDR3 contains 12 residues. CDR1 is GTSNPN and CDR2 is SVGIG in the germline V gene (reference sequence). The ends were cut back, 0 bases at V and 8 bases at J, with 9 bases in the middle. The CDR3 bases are TGTGCCTGGAGTGTAGGGGGGGTTACGCAGTATTTT. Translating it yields CAWSVGGVTQYF.

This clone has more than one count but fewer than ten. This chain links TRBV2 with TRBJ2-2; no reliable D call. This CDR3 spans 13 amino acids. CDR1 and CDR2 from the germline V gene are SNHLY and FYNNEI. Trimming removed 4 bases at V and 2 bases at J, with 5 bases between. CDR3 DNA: TGTGCCAGCAGTGTTACAAACACCGGGGAGCTGTTTTTT. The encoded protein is CASSVTNTGELFF.

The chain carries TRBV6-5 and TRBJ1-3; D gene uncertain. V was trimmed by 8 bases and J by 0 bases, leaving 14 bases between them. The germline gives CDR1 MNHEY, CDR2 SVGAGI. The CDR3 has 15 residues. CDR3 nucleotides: TGTGCCAGCGCTCTCTCAGGTTTCTCTGGAAACACCATATATTTT. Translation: CASALSGFSGNTIYF.

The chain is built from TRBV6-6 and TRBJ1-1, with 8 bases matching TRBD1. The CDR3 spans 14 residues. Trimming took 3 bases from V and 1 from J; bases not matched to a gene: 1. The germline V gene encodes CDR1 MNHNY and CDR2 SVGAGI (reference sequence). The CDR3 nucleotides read TGTGCCAGCAGTTATACAGGGGGGAACACTGAAGCTTTCTTT. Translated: CASSYTGGNTEAFF.

Written as DNA, the CDR3 is TGTGCCATCAGTGAGCCCCAGCTAGGCGAGCAGTACTTC. Translated: CAISEPQLGEQYF. The chain is built from TRBV10-3 and TRBJ2-7; D is unresolved. V was trimmed by 2 bases and J by 6 bases, leaving 11 bases between them. CDR1 is ENHRY and CDR2 is SYGVKD in the germline V gene. There are 13 residues in the CDR3.

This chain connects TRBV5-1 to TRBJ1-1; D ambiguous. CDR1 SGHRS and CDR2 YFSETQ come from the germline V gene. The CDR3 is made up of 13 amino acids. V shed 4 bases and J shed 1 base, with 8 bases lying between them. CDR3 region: CASSPGTNTEAFF. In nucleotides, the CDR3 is TGCGCCAGCAGCCCGGGAACGAACACTGAAGCTTTCTTT.

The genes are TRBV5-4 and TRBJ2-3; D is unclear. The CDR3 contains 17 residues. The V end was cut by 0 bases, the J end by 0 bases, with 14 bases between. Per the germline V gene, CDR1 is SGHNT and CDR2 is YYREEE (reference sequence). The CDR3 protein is CASSLEVNWRSTDTQYF. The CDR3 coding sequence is TGTGCCAGCAGCTTGGAGGTAAATTGGCGGAGCACAGATACGCAGTATTTT.

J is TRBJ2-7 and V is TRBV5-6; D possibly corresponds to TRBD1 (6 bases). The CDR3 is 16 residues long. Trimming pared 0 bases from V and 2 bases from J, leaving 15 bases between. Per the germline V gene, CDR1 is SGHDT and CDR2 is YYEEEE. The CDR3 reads CASSLAARGWTYEQYF. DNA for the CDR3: TGTGCCAGCAGCTTGGCTGCAAGGGGGTGGACCTACGAGCAGTACTTC.

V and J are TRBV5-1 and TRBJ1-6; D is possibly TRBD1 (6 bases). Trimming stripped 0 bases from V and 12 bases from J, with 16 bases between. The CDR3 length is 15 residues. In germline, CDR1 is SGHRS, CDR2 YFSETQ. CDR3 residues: CASSLEGHREGPLHF. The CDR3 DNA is TGCGCCAGCAGCTTGGAGGGACACCGGGAGGGACCCCTCCACTTT.

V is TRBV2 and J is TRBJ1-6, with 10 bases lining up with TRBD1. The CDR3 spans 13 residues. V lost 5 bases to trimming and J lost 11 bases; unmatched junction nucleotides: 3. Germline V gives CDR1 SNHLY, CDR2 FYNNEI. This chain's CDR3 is CASSPGQGTPLHF. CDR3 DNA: TGTGCCAGCAGTCCGGGACAGGGGACACCCCTCCACTTT.

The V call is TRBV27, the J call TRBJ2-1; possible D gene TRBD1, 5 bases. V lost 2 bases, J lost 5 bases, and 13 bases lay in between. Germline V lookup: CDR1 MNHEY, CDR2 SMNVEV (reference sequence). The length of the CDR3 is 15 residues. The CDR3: CASSLGAGLNNEQFF. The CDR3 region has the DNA TGTGCCAGCAGTTTAGGGGCAGGGCTAAACAATGAGCAGTTCTTC.

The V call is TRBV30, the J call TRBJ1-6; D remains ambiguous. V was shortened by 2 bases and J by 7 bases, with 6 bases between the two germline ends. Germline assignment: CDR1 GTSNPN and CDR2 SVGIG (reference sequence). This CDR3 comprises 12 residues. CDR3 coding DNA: TGTGCCTGGAGTATGAGGAATTCACCCCTCCACTTT. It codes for CAWSMRNSPLHF.

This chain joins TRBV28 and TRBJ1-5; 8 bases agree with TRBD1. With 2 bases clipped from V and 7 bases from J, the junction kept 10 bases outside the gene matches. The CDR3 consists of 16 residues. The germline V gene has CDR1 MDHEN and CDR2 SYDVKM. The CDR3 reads CASSLGSAGGAQPQHF. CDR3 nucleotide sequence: TGTGCCAGCAGTTTAGGCTCGGCAGGGGGCGCACAGCCCCAGCATTTT.

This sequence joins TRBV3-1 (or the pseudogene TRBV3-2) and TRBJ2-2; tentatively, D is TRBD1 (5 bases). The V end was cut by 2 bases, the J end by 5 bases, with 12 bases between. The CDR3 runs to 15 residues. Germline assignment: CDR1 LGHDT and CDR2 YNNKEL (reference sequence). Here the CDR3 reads CASSQLSGSTGELFF. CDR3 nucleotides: TGTGCCAGCAGCCAATTGTCAGGGTCTACCGGGGAGCTGTTTTTT.

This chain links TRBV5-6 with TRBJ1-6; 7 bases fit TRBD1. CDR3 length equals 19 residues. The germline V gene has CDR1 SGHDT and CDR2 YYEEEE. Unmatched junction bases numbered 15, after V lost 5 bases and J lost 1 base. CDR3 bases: TGTGCCAGCAGTCGGAGTCGCCACAGGGGATGGTCCTATAATTCACCCCTCCACTTT. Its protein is CASSRSRHRGWSYNSPLHF.

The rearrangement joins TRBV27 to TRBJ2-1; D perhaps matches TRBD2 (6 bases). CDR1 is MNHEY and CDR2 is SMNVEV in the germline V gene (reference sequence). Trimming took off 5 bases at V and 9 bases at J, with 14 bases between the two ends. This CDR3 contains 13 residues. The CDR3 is CASSPTRGSEQFF. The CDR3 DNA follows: TGTGCCAGCAGTCCCACCCGGGGGAGTGAGCAGTTCTTC.

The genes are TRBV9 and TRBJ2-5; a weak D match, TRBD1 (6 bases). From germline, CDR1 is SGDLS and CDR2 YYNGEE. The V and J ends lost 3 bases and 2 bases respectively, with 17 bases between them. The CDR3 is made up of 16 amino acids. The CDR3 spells CASSGLLTGSQETQYF. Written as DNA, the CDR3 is TGTGCCAGCAGCGGCTTACTGACAGGATCACAAGAGACCCAGTACTTC.

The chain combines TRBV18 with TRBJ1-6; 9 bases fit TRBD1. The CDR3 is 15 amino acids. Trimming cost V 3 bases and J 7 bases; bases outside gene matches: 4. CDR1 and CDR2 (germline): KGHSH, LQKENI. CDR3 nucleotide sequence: TGTGCCAGCTCACCGCCGGGACAGGGAAATTCACCCCTCCACTTT. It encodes CASSPPGQGNSPLHF.

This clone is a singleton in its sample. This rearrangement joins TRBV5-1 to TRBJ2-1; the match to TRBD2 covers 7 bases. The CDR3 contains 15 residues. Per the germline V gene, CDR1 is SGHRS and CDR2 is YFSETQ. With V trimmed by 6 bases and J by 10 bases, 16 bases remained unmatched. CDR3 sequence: CASINNPTSAGEQFF. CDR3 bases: TGCGCCAGCATCAACAACCCCACTAGCGCCGGGGAGCAGTTCTTC.

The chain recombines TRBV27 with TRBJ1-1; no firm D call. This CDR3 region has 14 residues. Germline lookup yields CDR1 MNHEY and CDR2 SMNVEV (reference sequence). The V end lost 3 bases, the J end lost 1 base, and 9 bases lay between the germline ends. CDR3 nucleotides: TGTGCCAGCAGTTTTAACCGGGGGAACACTGAAGCTTTCTTT. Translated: CASSFNRGNTEAFF.

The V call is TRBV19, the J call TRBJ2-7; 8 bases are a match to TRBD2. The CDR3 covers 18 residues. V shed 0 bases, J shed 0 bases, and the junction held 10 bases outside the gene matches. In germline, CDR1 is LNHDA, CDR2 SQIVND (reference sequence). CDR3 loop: CASSIEVSSGPSSYEQYF. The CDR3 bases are TGTGCCAGTAGTATAGAGGTGTCTAGCGGGCCGAGCTCCTACGAGCAGTACTTC. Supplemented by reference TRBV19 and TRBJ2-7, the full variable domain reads DGGITQSPKYLFRKEGQNVTLSCEQNLNHDAMYWYRQDPGQGLRLIYYSQIVNDFQKGDIAEGYSVSREKKESFPLTVTSAQKNPTAFYLCASSIEVSSGPSSYEQYFGPGTRLTVT.

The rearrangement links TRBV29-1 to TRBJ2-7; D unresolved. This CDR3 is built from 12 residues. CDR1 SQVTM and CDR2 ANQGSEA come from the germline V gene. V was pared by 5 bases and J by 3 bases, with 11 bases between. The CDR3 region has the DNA TGCAGCGTTAAAAGCGTCAGCTACGAGCAGTACTTC. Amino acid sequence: CSVKSVSYEQYF.

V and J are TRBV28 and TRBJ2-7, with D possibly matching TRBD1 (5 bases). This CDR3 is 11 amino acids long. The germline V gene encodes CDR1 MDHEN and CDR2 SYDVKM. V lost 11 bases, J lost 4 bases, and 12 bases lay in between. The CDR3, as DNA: TGTGCCGCTCGGTCAGGGTACGAGCAGTACTTC. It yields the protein CAARSGYEQYF.